Each of the 23 T cell receptor beta chains below was sequenced from the same sample in a study of OX40 agonist ivuxolimab in advanced cancers. TCRdb's copy holds only in-frame clones and misses some; the assay was immunoSEQ multiplex PCR. Of under 90,000 clones listed, roughly nine tenths were seen once; the top ten hold roughly 0.2%. The sample was CD4+ or CD8+ T cells sorted from blood, taken in a trial of the OX40 agonist ivuxolimab. These receptors were taken from an adult with an advanced solid tumor such as melanoma, head and neck, liver or kidney cancer.

The chain joins TRBV7-2 to TRBJ2-7; TRBD2 aligns across 7 bases. This CDR3 region has 14 residues. Germline V gene lookup returns CDR1 SGHTA and CDR2 FQGNSA. Trimming removed 5 bases from V and 2 bases from J; junction bases left unmatched: 6. This chain's CDR3 is CASSRDYPPYEQYF. The CDR3 bases are TGTGCCAGCAGCCGGGACTACCCCCCCTACGAGCAGTACTTC.

The chain joins TRBV9 to TRBJ1-2; perhaps TRBD1 as D (5 bases). The CDR3 totals 15 residues. V lost 3 bases, J lost 7 bases, and 19 bases lay in between. Germline assignment: CDR1 SGDLS and CDR2 YYNGEE. The CDR3 DNA is TGTGCCAGCAGCGCCCCGGGACGGGGCTCAAGTGGCTACACCTTC. This translates into CASSAPGRGSSGYTF. Looking up the rest from reference TRBV9 and TRBJ1-2 gives the full variable domain: DSGVTQTPKHLITATGQRVTLRCSPRSGDLSVYWYQQSLDQGLQFLIQYYNGEERAKGNILERFSAQQFPDLHSELNLSSLELGDSALYFCASSAPGRGSSGYTFGSGTRLTVV.

The rearrangement joins TRBV2 to TRBJ1-2; D remains ambiguous. Trimming shortened V by 5 bases and J by 1 base, and 14 bases separated the two germline ends. The germline V gene has CDR1 SNHLY and CDR2 FYNNEI. This CDR3 is built from 15 residues. As DNA, the CDR3 is TGTGCCAGCAGTCTGATTTCGGCTAGTAACTATGGCTACACCTTC. It is translated as CASSLISASNYGYTF.

The J gene is TRBJ1-1, the V gene TRBV5-1, with D possibly being TRBD1 (5 bases). Germline CDR1 SGHRS, CDR2 YFSETQ. The CDR3 runs 15 residues. V was cut by 4 bases and J by 3 bases, with 16 bases left in between. This CDR3 is CASSVRRVGDTEAFF. DNA of the CDR3: TGCGCCAGCAGCGTCCGCAGGGTGGGGGACACTGAAGCTTTCTTT.

The chain links TRBV19 to TRBJ1-5; 7 nucleotides agree with TRBD1. The CDR3 is made up of 17 amino acids. J lost 4 bases, V lost 7 bases, and 16 bases had no gene match. Per germline, CDR1 LNHDA and CDR2 SQIVND (reference sequence). Here the CDR3 DNA reads TGTGCCAGTAAAGGACAGGCAGGGGGAGGTCGGAATCAGCCCCAGCATTTT. Protein sequence: CASKGQAGGGRNQPQHF.

The chain recombines TRBV5-4 with TRBJ2-1, with D possibly being TRBD2 (5 bases). From germline, CDR1 is SGHNT and CDR2 YYREEE (reference sequence). V lost 4 bases, J lost 6 bases, and 17 bases lay in between. This CDR3 region has 15 residues. In DNA form, the CDR3 reads TGTGCCAGCAGCCAACTAGGACGAACGACCAATGAGCAGTTCTTC. Its translation is CASSQLGRTTNEQFF. Using reference TRBV5-4 and TRBJ2-1 for the parts outside the CDR3, the full variable domain is ETGVTQSPTHLIKTRGQQVTLRCSSQSGHNTVSWYQQALGQGPQFIFQYYREEENGRGNFPPRFSGLQFPNYSSELNVNALELDDSALYLCASSQLGRTTNEQFFGPGTRLTVL.

The chain combines TRBV4-2 with TRBJ1-2; TRBD1 aligns across 11 bases. This CDR3 comprises 15 residues. In germline, CDR1 is LGHNA, CDR2 YNFKEQ. Germline trimming cut 5 bases from V and 8 bases from J; bases unmatched to any gene: 10. This CDR3 is CASSEAGQGALGYTF. For the CDR3, the DNA is TGTGCCAGCAGCGAGGCTGGACAGGGGGCGTTAGGCTACACCTTC.

J is TRBJ1-5 and V is TRBV15; TRBD1 might be the D (6 bases). CDR1 and CDR2 from the germline V gene are LNHNV and YYDKDF (reference sequence). The ends were cut back, 3 bases at V and 6 bases at J, with 15 bases in the middle. The CDR3 spans 15 residues. The CDR3: CATSSSGLRGQPQHF. CDR3 sequence (DNA): TGTGCCACCAGCAGTTCCGGTCTCAGGGGTCAGCCCCAGCATTTT.

The chain links TRBV2 to TRBJ1-1; 8 bases match TRBD1. Germline trimming cut 3 bases from V and 7 bases from J; bases unmatched to any gene: 4. Germline V CDR1 and CDR2: SNHLY, FYNNEI. CDR3 length equals 13 residues. The CDR3 bases are TGTGCCAGCAGTGAGGGACAGGACGGTGAAGCTTTCTTT. Encoded protein: CASSEGQDGEAFF.

The genes are TRBV29-1 and TRBJ2-7, with TRBD1 matching 9 bases. The CDR3 covers 14 residues. CDR1 and CDR2 from the germline V gene are SQVTM and ANQGSEA. V lost 4 bases to trimming and J lost 5 bases; unmatched junction nucleotides: 9. The CDR3 protein is CSVGRGDRANEQYF. The CDR3 DNA reads TGCAGCGTTGGGAGAGGGGACAGGGCTAACGAGCAGTACTTC.

This clone was observed a single time. The CDR3 is CASSKRALAGIRTDTQYF. Here the CDR3 DNA reads TGTGCCAGCAGTAAAAGGGCACTAGCGGGGATCCGGACAGATACGCAGTATTTT. The V call is TRBV27, the J call TRBJ2-3; 10 bases map to TRBD2. The CDR3 contains 18 residues. The germline CDR1 and CDR2 sequences are MNHEY and SMNVEV (reference sequence). The ends lost 5 bases at V and 3 bases at J; junction bases unmatched: 14.

The chain has TRBV11-2 and TRBJ2-1; 10 nucleotides align to TRBD2. CDR3 length equals 16 residues. Germline V gene sequence: CDR1 SGHAT, CDR2 FQNNGV. The ends lost 5 bases at V and 4 bases at J; junction bases unmatched: 8. In DNA form, the CDR3 reads TGTGCCAGCAGCCCTCGGCGTAGCGGGGGGTACAATGAGCAGTTCTTC. It specifies CASSPRRSGGYNEQFF.

The rearrangement joins TRBV2 to TRBJ2-3; possibly TRBD1 or TRBD2 for D (5 bases each). Per germline, CDR1 SNHLY and CDR2 FYNNEI. CDR3 length equals 13 residues. Deletions cut 10 bases from V and 2 bases from J, with 13 bases between. CDR3 residues: CATGPPNTDTQYF. The CDR3 coding sequence is TGTGCCACGGGACCTCCTAACACAGATACGCAGTATTTT.

The chain recombines TRBV5-1 with TRBJ1-2; TRBD1 might be the D (6 bases). The CDR3 has 13 residues. Germline loops: CDR1 SGHRS, CDR2 YFSETQ. V lost 7 bases and J 10 bases, leaving 20 bases between the germline ends. The CDR3 here is CASLGQPGSYYTF. CDR3 coding DNA: TGCGCCAGCCTAGGACAGCCGGGGAGTTACTACACCTTC.

The chain links TRBV30 to TRBJ1-6, with TRBD1 matching 8 bases. V lost 4 bases and J lost 9; bases outside the gene matches: 5. The CDR3 loop spans 13 amino acids. Germline assignment: CDR1 GTSNPN and CDR2 SVGIG (reference sequence). The CDR3 sequence: CAWNDRGGSPLHF. The CDR3 coding sequence is TGTGCCTGGAACGACAGGGGCGGTTCACCCCTCCACTTT.

The chain carries TRBV5-1 and TRBJ2-7; D possibly matches TRBD1 or TRBD2 (6 bases each). The CDR3 runs 14 residues. Germline CDR1 is SGHRS and CDR2 is YFSETQ. Trimming took off 4 bases at V and 4 bases at J, with 15 bases between the two ends. CDR3 residues: CASSPAGHSYEQYF. The DNA for the CDR3 is TGCGCCAGCAGCCCCGCGGGACACTCTTACGAGCAGTACTTC.

The chain uses TRBV7-9 and TRBJ2-3; a weak D match, TRBD2 (7 bases). The CDR3 extends over 15 amino acids. The V gene lost 5 bases and the J gene lost 3 bases, with 15 bases spanning the gap. The germline V gene has CDR1 SEHNR and CDR2 FQNEAQ (reference sequence). DNA of the CDR3: TGTGCCAGCAGCCCCAGGGGTAGCGGGACAGATACGCAGTATTTT. It yields the protein CASSPRGSGTDTQYF.

The chain couples TRBV6-6 to TRBJ2-5, with unresolved D. The germline CDR1 and CDR2 sequences are MNHNY and SVGAGI (reference sequence). This CDR3 region has 13 residues. V shed 6 bases and J shed 4 bases, with 12 bases lying between them. The CDR3 loop is CASSPSVSETQYF. For the CDR3, the DNA is TGTGCCAGCAGCCCATCGGTCTCAGAGACCCAGTACTTC.

The V and J genes are TRBV27 and TRBJ2-2; D not certain. Germline-derived CDR1 and CDR2 are MNHEY and SMNVEV (reference sequence). V was cut by 5 bases and J by 0 bases, with 10 bases left in between. The CDR3 has 15 residues. The CDR3 sequence: CASSVKPPNTGELFF. The DNA of the CDR3 is TGTGCCAGCAGTGTTAAGCCTCCGAACACCGGGGAGCTGTTTTTT.

The chain uses TRBV14 and TRBJ2-3, with D possibly TRBD2 on 5 matching bases. The CDR3 is 14 amino acids. In germline, CDR1 is SGHDN, CDR2 FVKESK. Trimming removed 4 bases from V and 8 bases from J, with 16 bases in between. CDR3 DNA sequence: TGTGCCAGCAGCCGGGAGCTAGTCCGAGCTACGCAGTATTTT. This translates into CASSRELVRATQYF.

CDR3 sequence (DNA): TGTGCCATCAGTGGCGGGCGGGAGGCAAACAATGAGCAGTTCTTC. As protein: CAISGGREANNEQFF. The gene calls are TRBV10-3 and TRBJ2-1; 8 bases line up with TRBD2. J gave up 5 bases and V 4 bases, and 7 bases lay outside the gene matches. CDR1 and CDR2 (germline): ENHRY, SYGVKD. This CDR3 is 15 amino acids long.

The V call is TRBV7-2, the J call TRBJ2-5; the D gene is possibly TRBD2 (5 bases). The CDR3 runs to 13 residues. Trimming pared 5 bases from V and 5 bases from J, leaving 12 bases between. Germline CDR1 and CDR2: SGHTA and FQGNSA. This chain's CDR3 is CASSRGLGETQYF. The CDR3 DNA reads TGTGCCAGCAGCCGAGGGCTAGGGGAGACCCAGTACTTC.

The count of this clone is one. This chain connects TRBV10-3 to TRBJ2-3; D uncertain. The V gene's germline CDR1 is ENHRY and CDR2 SYGVKD. This CDR3 comprises 11 residues. V dropped 7 bases and J dropped 1 base, with 3 bases sitting between them. The CDR3 DNA sequence: TGTGCCATCACCGGCACAGATACGCAGTATTTT. This encodes CAITGTDTQYF.